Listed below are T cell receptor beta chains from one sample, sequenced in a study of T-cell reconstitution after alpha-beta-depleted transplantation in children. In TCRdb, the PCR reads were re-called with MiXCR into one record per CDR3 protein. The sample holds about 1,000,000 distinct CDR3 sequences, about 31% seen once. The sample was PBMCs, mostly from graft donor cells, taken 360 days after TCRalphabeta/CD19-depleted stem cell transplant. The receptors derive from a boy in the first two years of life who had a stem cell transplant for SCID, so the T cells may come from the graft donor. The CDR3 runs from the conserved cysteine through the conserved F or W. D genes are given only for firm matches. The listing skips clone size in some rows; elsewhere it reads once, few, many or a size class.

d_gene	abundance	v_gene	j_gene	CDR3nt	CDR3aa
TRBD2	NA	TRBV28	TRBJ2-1	TGTGCCAGCAGCCGGGAGGGTACCGGGACTAGAATCTTCTTC	CASSREGTGTRIFF
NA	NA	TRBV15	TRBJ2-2	TGTGCCACCAGCAGAGATCTCCCCCCCGACACCGGGGAGCTGTTTTTT	CATSRDLPPDTGELFF
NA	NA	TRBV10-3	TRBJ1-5	TGTGCCATCAGTGTAGGGGGAGGCAATCAGCCCCAGCATTTT	CAISVGGGNQPQHF
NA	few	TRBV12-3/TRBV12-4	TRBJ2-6	TGTGCCAGCAGTCCGCTGATCTCTGGGGCCAACGTCCTGACTTTC	CASSPLISGANVLTF
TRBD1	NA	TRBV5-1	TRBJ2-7	TGCGCCAGCAGGTTCAGCCGGGGACAGGGAGTCCAGGAGCAGTACTTC	CASRFSRGQGVQEQYF
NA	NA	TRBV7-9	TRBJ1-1	TGTGCCAGCAGCGGAGCCGGGACAATGAACACTGAAGCTTTCTTT	CASSGAGTMNTEAFF
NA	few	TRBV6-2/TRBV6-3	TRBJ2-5	TGTGCCAGCAGTTACCGAGGACAGACGATTAGGTTCCAAGAGACCCAGTACTTC	CASSYRGQTIRFQETQYF
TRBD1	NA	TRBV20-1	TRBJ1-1	TGCAGTGCTAGAGATACGCCGACAGGGAGTATAGGGACTGAAGCTTTCTTT	CSARDTPTGSIGTEAFF
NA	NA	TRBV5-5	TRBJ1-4	TGTGCCAGCAGCTCTGTTACGGGCCCGGTTAATGAAAAACTGTTTTTT	CASSSVTGPVNEKLFF
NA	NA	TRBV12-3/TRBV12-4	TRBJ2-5	TGTGCCAGCAGTATCCCACCGGCCCAGTACTTC	CASSIPPAQYF
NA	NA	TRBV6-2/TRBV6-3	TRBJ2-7	TGTGCCAGCACAAGTAGCGGTTCCTACGAGCAGTACTTC	CASTSSGSYEQYF
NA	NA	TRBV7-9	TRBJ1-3	TGTGCCAGCAGCACCCGGGAATCCGGGTTCGGAAACACCATATATTTT	CASSTRESGFGNTIYF
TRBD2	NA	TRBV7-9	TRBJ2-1	TGTGCCAGCAATCCTAGCGGGGGCAACAATGAGCAGTTCTTC	CASNPSGGNNEQFF
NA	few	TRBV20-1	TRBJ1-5	TGCAGTGCTAGAGTCGGGGGCAGGGGAAAACAGCCCCAGCATTTT	CSARVGGRGKQPQHF
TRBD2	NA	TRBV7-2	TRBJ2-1	TGTGCCAGCAGCTTAGTAGTGGGAGGGTTGAATGAGCAGTTCTTC	CASSLVVGGLNEQFF
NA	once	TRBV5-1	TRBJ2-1	TGCGCCAGCAGCCCACTGAGAAGGACCTACAATGAGCAGTTCTTC	CASSPLRRTYNEQFF